Below, 14 T cell receptor beta chains from the same sample are listed, as sequenced in a study of cytomegalovirus exposure and HLA in healthy donors. PCR involved 60 Vbeta and 13 Jbeta primers. Libraries were prepared by immunoSEQ multiplex PCR; TCRdb keeps only in-frame clonotypes and omits some of them. The sample lists roughly 99,000 clones, about three quarters seen once, with around 17% in the top ten. Sequencing was done on a sample of PBMCs. These receptors originate from a man in his fifties or sixties in good health and CMV-seropositive.

There are a few counts of this clone. The rearrangement uses TRBV6-5 and TRBJ2-3, with D possibly matching TRBD2 (5 bases). The CDR3 is 14 residues long. Trimming removed 6 bases from V and 5 bases from J, with 15 bases in between. Germline V gives CDR1 MNHEY, CDR2 SVGAGI. CDR3 in DNA: TGTGCCAGCAGCCGACTACGGACGGGAGATACGCAGTATTTT. This sequence encodes CASSRLRTGDTQYF.

The gene calls are TRBV29-1 and TRBJ2-7; the D gene is possibly TRBD1 (5 bases). This CDR3 has 13 amino acids. CDR1 and CDR2 from the germline V gene are SQVTM and ANQGSEA. V was trimmed by 3 bases and J by 2 bases, leaving 11 bases between them. The CDR3 DNA is TGCAGCGTTGACGGCCAGGGTGCCTACGAGCAGTACTTC. Translation gives CSVDGQGAYEQYF.

The rearrangement uses TRBV12-5 and TRBJ2-5, with 10 nucleotides matching TRBD1. The last part of the DNA fits TRBJ2-7 better; the J call may be wrong. Looked up from germline, CDR1 is LGHNT and CDR2 is FRNRAP. This CDR3 is 17 amino acids long. In DNA, the CDR3 is TGTGCTAGTGGTTTGGCCCTGCGGGACAGGGGTTACTACGAGCAGTACTTC. Translation: CASGLALRDRGYYEQYF.

The rearrangement links TRBV13 to TRBJ1-2, with 10 bases aligning to TRBD1. The CDR3 has 14 amino acids. V gave up 6 bases and J gave up 3 bases; unmatched junction bases: 4. CDR1 PRHDT and CDR2 FYEKMQ come from the germline V gene (reference sequence). As DNA, the CDR3 is TGTGCCAGCAGAAGGACAGGGGGAGACTATGGCTACACCTTC. It is translated as CASRRTGGDYGYTF.

This chain uses TRBV9 with TRBJ1-6, with TRBD1 matching 7 bases. Germline V gene lookup returns CDR1 SGDLS and CDR2 YYNGEE. With 0 bases clipped from V and 4 bases from J, the junction kept 4 bases outside the gene matches. The CDR3 is 16 amino acids. The CDR3 region is CASSVGETGYNSPLHF. Written as DNA, the CDR3 is TGTGCCAGCAGCGTAGGGGAGACAGGGTATAATTCACCCCTCCACTTT.

V is TRBV9 and J is TRBJ1-2; 9 nucleotides agree with TRBD1. This CDR3 region has 15 residues. V trimming: 1 base; J trimming: 6 bases; junction bases outside the gene matches: 7. The germline CDR1 and CDR2 sequences are SGDLS and YYNGEE. The CDR3 here is CASSVLGTGRNGYTF. The DNA for the CDR3 is TGTGCCAGCAGCGTACTGGGGACAGGGCGGAATGGCTACACCTTC.

The rearrangement uses TRBV5-1 and TRBJ2-7; 13 bases map to TRBD2. Germline CDR1 SGHRS, CDR2 YFSETQ. The CDR3 sequence is 16 residues long. The V gene end was trimmed by 2 bases and the J gene end by 2 bases; junction bases not matched to a gene: 4. CDR3 amino acids: CASSLGTSGITYEQYF. Written as DNA, the CDR3 is TGCGCCAGCAGCTTAGGGACTAGCGGGATAACCTACGAGCAGTACTTC.

The chain employs TRBV9 and TRBJ1-2; 8 bases map to TRBD1. The V gene's germline CDR1 is SGDLS and CDR2 YYNGEE. The CDR3 spans 18 residues. V lost 3 bases to trimming and J lost 4 bases; unmatched junction nucleotides: 17. CDR3 sequence reads: CASSGGKKKDREVYGYTF. The CDR3 DNA reads as TGTGCCAGCAGCGGTGGGAAGAAGAAGGACAGGGAGGTCTATGGCTACACCTTC.

This CDR3 is CASSDNRGYSPLHF. The CDR3 DNA reads TGCGCCAGCAGCGACAACAGGGGTTATTCACCCCTCCACTTT. The chain has TRBV5-1 and TRBJ1-6; TRBD1 agrees at 7 bases. Germline CDR1 is SGHRS and CDR2 is YFSETQ. The CDR3 sequence is 14 residues long. Losses at the gene ends were 4 bases for V and 8 bases for J; bases not matched to a gene: 6.

This clone was seen a handful of times. The rearrangement links TRBV2 to TRBJ1-1; D call uncertain. CDR1 SNHLY and CDR2 FYNNEI come from the germline V gene. Trimming took off 7 bases at V and 5 bases at J, with 17 bases between the two ends. The CDR3 runs 14 residues. CDR3 coding DNA: TGTGCCAGCATCCTAAACAGACCGGGGACTGAAGCTTTCTTT. Its protein product is CASILNRPGTEAFF.

J is TRBJ2-3 and V is TRBV11-2; maybe TRBD2 (6 bases). The CDR3 has 16 amino acids. Germline assignment: CDR1 SGHAT and CDR2 FQNNGV. V was pared by 5 bases and J by 2 bases, with 17 bases between. The CDR3 DNA reads TGTGCCAGCAGCCGCACTAGCCCTTCAGCCACAGATACGCAGTATTTT. Translating gives CASSRTSPSATDTQYF.

The chain couples TRBV19 to TRBJ1-5; TRBD1 matches 7 bases. The CDR3 extends over 14 amino acids. Germline V gives CDR1 LNHDA, CDR2 SQIVND (reference sequence). Germline trimming cut 4 bases from V and 5 bases from J; bases unmatched to any gene: 5. The CDR3 reads CASSTGQVYQPQHF. The CDR3 DNA sequence: TGTGCCAGTAGTACCGGACAGGTTTATCAGCCCCAGCATTTT.

The V gene is TRBV6-5, the J gene TRBJ2-7, with TRBD1 matching over 8 bases. The CDR3 extends over 15 amino acids. V lost 2 bases, J lost 4 bases, and 7 bases stayed unmatched. Germline V CDR1 and CDR2: MNHEY, SVGAGI. This CDR3 is CASSYAGTGPYEQYF. The CDR3, as DNA: TGTGCCAGCAGTTACGCCGGGACAGGACCGTACGAGCAGTACTTC.

The chain joins TRBV30 to TRBJ2-2; D call uncertain. Germline assignment: CDR1 GTSNPN and CDR2 SVGIG (reference sequence). CDR3 size: 13 residues. Trimming pared 1 base from V and 6 bases from J, leaving 9 bases between. The CDR3 bases are TGTGCCTGGAGTGCATTCCGGGCCGGGGAGCTGTTTTTT. Translated, it gives CAWSAFRAGELFF. Together with reference TRBV30 and TRBJ2-2, the CDR3 gives the full variable domain: SQTIHQWPATLVQPVGSPLSLECTVEGTSNPNLYWYRQAAGRGLQLLFYSVGIGQISSEVPQNLSASRPQDRQFILSSKKLLLSDSGFYLCAWSAFRAGELFFGEGSRLTVL.